The 23 T cell receptor beta chains given below trace back to one sample, sequenced in a study of blood T cell repertoires in COVID-19. TCRdb's table, derived via immunoSEQ multiplex PCR, lists solely in-frame clones and lacks some. The sample has 70,000 to 100,000 clones, about 88% seen once; the top ten hold 40% to 55%. The sequenced sample was peripheral blood. The receptor set was obtained from a human donor in a cohort sampled during active COVID-19.

The chain employs TRBV19 and TRBJ2-3; 11 bases are a match to TRBD2. J was trimmed by 4 bases and V by 10 bases; bases with no gene match: 7. This CDR3 has 14 amino acids. The germline CDR1 and CDR2 sequences are LNHDA and SQIVND (reference sequence). CDR3 loop: CATMTSGNADTQYF. Written as DNA, the CDR3 is TGTGCCACAATGACTAGCGGGAATGCAGATACGCAGTATTTT.

The chain joins TRBV5-1 to TRBJ1-6, with D possibly being TRBD1 (5 bases). CDR1 and CDR2 from the germline V gene are SGHRS and YFSETQ. Trimming removed 4 bases at V and 4 bases at J, with 9 bases between. The CDR3 has 14 residues. The chain's CDR3 is CASSPDSYNSPLHF. For the CDR3, the DNA is TGCGCCAGCAGCCCCGACAGTTATAATTCACCCCTCCACTTT.

The rearrangement links TRBV28 to TRBJ2-1, with 7 bases that match TRBD2. V gave up 8 bases and J gave up 4 bases; unmatched junction bases: 8. Germline V gene data show CDR1 as MDHEN and CDR2 as SYDVKM. CDR3 length equals 14 residues. CDR3 nucleotides: TGTGCCAGCTTGGGAGGGACTTGGTACAATGAGCAGTTCTTC. This encodes CASLGGTWYNEQFF.

The J gene is TRBJ1-2, the V gene TRBV28, with a tentative D call TRBD1 (5 bases). Germline CDR1 and CDR2: MDHEN and SYDVKM. The CDR3 runs 12 residues. The V and J ends lost 5 bases and 4 bases respectively, with 8 bases between them. CDR3 loop: CASSRQLYGYTF. CDR3 DNA sequence: TGTGCCAGCAGTCGACAGCTCTATGGCTACACCTTC.

This clone has only a few counts. J is TRBJ1-5 and V is TRBV6-2 or TRBV6-3; the D gene is possibly TRBD1 (6 bases). Trimming removed 4 bases from V and 2 bases from J, with 12 bases in between. CDR1 is MNHEY and CDR2 is SVGEGT in the germline V gene. The CDR3 has 15 residues. The CDR3 loop is CASSFLTGGNQPQHF. The DNA of the CDR3 is TGTGCCAGCAGTTTCCTGACAGGAGGCAATCAGCCCCAGCATTTT.

This chain uses TRBV5-1 with TRBJ2-3; TRBD2 agrees at 15 bases. The trim removed 3 bases at V and 3 bases at J, leaving 2 bases unmatched. Germline CDR1 is SGHRS and CDR2 is YFSETQ. CDR3 length equals 16 residues. DNA of the CDR3: TGCGCCAGCAGCTCGGGACTAGCGGGAGGAACAGATACGCAGTATTTT. Its translation: CASSSGLAGGTDTQYF.

In DNA form, the CDR3 reads TGTGCCAGCAGCTTAGCTGGGGGGGGCCAGTACCAAGAGACCCAGTACTTC. Translating gives CASSLAGGGQYQETQYF. The V and J genes are TRBV7-8 and TRBJ2-5, with D maybe TRBD2 (7 bases). CDR1 and CDR2 (germline): SGHVS, FQNEAQ. V shed 0 bases and J shed 0 bases, with 14 bases lying between them. The CDR3 consists of 17 residues. Drawing the rest from reference TRBV7-8 and TRBJ2-5, the complete variable domain is GAGVSQSPRYKVAKRGQDVALRCDPISGHVSLFWYQQALGQGPEFLTYFQNEAQLDKSGLPSDRFFAERPEGSVSTLKIQRTQQEDSAVYLCASSLAGGGQYQETQYFGPGTRLLVL.

This chain joins TRBV4-2 and TRBJ2-7, with 7 nucleotides matching TRBD2. Trimming cost V 1 base and J 5 bases; bases outside gene matches: 11. Germline V lookup: CDR1 LGHNA, CDR2 YNFKEQ. The CDR3 runs 16 residues. As DNA, the CDR3 is TGTGCCAGCAGCCAAGTTGGGGGGAGGGCCATGCACGAGCAGTACTTC. Its protein product is CASSQVGGRAMHEQYF.

The chain recombines TRBV19 with TRBJ1-5, with D uncertain. From germline, CDR1 is LNHDA and CDR2 SQIVND (reference sequence). Between the trimmed V and J ends, which lost 7 bases and 4 bases, there was a span of 11 bases. This CDR3 contains 13 residues. The CDR3 region is CASTEETNQPQHF. The CDR3 DNA sequence: TGTGCCAGTACTGAGGAAACTAATCAGCCCCAGCATTTT. Using reference TRBV19 and TRBJ1-5 for the parts outside the CDR3, the full variable domain is DGGITQSPKYLFRKEGQNVTLSCEQNLNHDAMYWYRQDPGQGLRLIYYSQIVNDFQKGDIAEGYSVSREKKESFPLTVTSAQKNPTAFYLCASTEETNQPQHFGDGTRLSIL.

This clone showed up just a few times. The CDR3 protein is CASSLGSDTEAFF. The CDR3 coding sequence is TGTGCCAGCAGCCTCGGGTCGGACACTGAAGCTTTCTTT. The rearrangement joins TRBV7-3 to TRBJ1-1; the D is unclear. V was shortened by 5 bases and J by 3 bases, with 10 bases between the two germline ends. This CDR3 is built from 13 residues. Germline V gene data show CDR1 as SGHTA and CDR2 as FQGTGA.

The chain is built from TRBV9 and TRBJ1-1; D not resolved. Per the germline V gene, CDR1 is SGDLS and CDR2 is YYNGEE. There are 13 residues in the CDR3. Trimming pared 0 bases from V and 0 bases from J, leaving 3 bases between. The CDR3 DNA follows: TGTGCCAGCAGCGTAGATATGAACACTGAAGCTTTCTTT. Its translation is CASSVDMNTEAFF.

The chain is built from TRBV2 and TRBJ1-5; D is possibly TRBD1 (6 bases). The CDR3 has 14 amino acids. The germline V and J ends were trimmed by 7 bases and 7 bases, with 17 bases remaining between them. Germline CDR1 SNHLY, CDR2 FYNNEI. The chain's CDR3 is CASTREQGNQPQHF. CDR3 in DNA: TGTGCCAGCACCCGGGAACAGGGAAACCAGCCCCAGCATTTT.

The chain combines TRBV5-1 with TRBJ1-3, with TRBD1 as a possible D gene (6 bases). CDR3 size: 15 residues. Germline CDR1 SGHRS, CDR2 YFSETQ. V lost 0 bases, J lost 4 bases, and 11 bases lay in between. The DNA for the CDR3 is TGCGCCAGCAGCTTGGAGGGGGACGTCGGAAACACCATATATTTT. This translates into CASSLEGDVGNTIYF.

The V call is TRBV15, the J call TRBJ1-4; D might be TRBD1 (6 bases). Trimming pared 5 bases from V and 5 bases from J, leaving 12 bases between. CDR3 length: 14 amino acids. Germline CDR1 and CDR2: LNHNV and YYDKDF (reference sequence). The CDR3 bases are TGTGCCACCAGCTTAGGGACACAAAATGAAAAACTGTTTTTT. Translation gives CATSLGTQNEKLFF.

CDR3 residues: CASSVGTGNSPLHF. CDR3 sequence (DNA): TGTGCCAGCAGTGTAGGGACAGGGAATTCACCCCTCCACTTT. V usage is TRBV2 and J usage is TRBJ1-6, with TRBD1 matching over 9 bases. V was clipped by 4 bases and J by 7 bases; unmatched bases: 2. The germline V gene has CDR1 SNHLY and CDR2 FYNNEI. The CDR3 consists of 14 residues.

The genes are TRBV29-1 and TRBJ2-3; D possibly corresponds to TRBD2 (5 bases). Trimming removed 4 bases from V and 5 bases from J, with 16 bases in between. The V gene's germline CDR1 is SQVTM and CDR2 ANQGSEA. The CDR3 runs 14 residues. The CDR3 DNA is TGCAGCGTTGTTTATGGGAGTATAGGAGATACGCAGTATTTT. Protein: CSVVYGSIGDTQYF.

The CDR3 DNA follows: TGTGCCAGCAGTGAAATGAGGGAGGGGACTGAGCAGTTCTTC. Amino acid sequence: CASSEMREGTEQFF. This sequence joins TRBV6-1 and TRBJ2-1; 7 nucleotides match TRBD2. CDR1 is MNHNS, CDR2 SASEGT, per germline. Trimming took 2 bases from V and 9 from J; bases not matched to a gene: 7. The length of the CDR3 is 14 residues.

This chain links TRBV29-1 with TRBJ1-1; D gene unclear. Germline V gene data show CDR1 as SQVTM and CDR2 as ANQGSEA. V lost 7 bases and J 6 bases, leaving 18 bases between the germline ends. This CDR3 spans 13 amino acids. CDR3: CSGRLPSNAEAFF. The CDR3 coding sequence is TGCAGCGGTCGACTTCCTTCAAACGCTGAAGCTTTCTTT.

As regards this clone: Other DNA sequences of this sample code for an identical CDR3. The chain links TRBV9 to TRBJ2-3; D might be TRBD2 (5 bases). V was pared by 2 bases and J by 1 base, with 8 bases between. This CDR3 contains 14 residues. Germline CDR1 is SGDLS and CDR2 is YYNGEE. The CDR3 sequence is CASSVSGGTDTQYF. The CDR3 DNA reads TGTGCCAGCAGCGTCTCCGGGGGCACAGATACGCAGTATTTT.

This clone has ten or more counts. The CDR3, as DNA: TGTGCCAGCAGTTACTTCCCTCTAACGGACGAGCAGTACTTC. Translating gives CASSYFPLTDEQYF. The rearrangement links TRBV6-5 to TRBJ2-7; no firm D call. Trimming shortened V by 1 base and J by 5 bases, and 12 bases separated the two germline ends. The CDR3 loop spans 14 amino acids. CDR1 MNHEY and CDR2 SVGAGI come from the germline V gene.

This clone occurred a few times. The chain carries TRBV28 and TRBJ1-6, with D perhaps TRBD1 (5 bases). The CDR3 runs to 13 residues. CDR1 MDHEN and CDR2 SYDVKM come from the germline V gene. V lost 3 bases, J lost 10 bases, and 10 bases lay in between. DNA of the CDR3: TGTGCCAGCAGTTTTCGGGGGGAATCACCCCTCCACTTT. It encodes CASSFRGESPLHF.

The chain couples TRBV6-1 to TRBJ2-6; weak D call: TRBD2 (6 bases). The germline CDR1 and CDR2 sequences are MNHNS and SASEGT. The CDR3 consists of 16 residues. Trimming took off 2 bases at V and 1 base at J, with 9 bases between the two ends. The CDR3 DNA follows: TGTGCCAGCAGTGAACGGGGGAGATCTGGGGCCAACGTCCTGACTTTC. This translates into CASSERGRSGANVLTF.

The genes are TRBV3-1 (or the pseudogene TRBV3-2) and TRBJ1-5; 7 bases align to TRBD1. From germline, CDR1 is LGHDT and CDR2 YNNKEL (reference sequence). V lost 4 bases, J lost 4 bases, and 4 bases stayed unmatched. The CDR3 sequence is 14 residues long. The CDR3 DNA reads as TGTGCCAGCAGCCCAGGGGGACGGAATCAGCCCCAGCATTTT. It yields the protein CASSPGGRNQPQHF.